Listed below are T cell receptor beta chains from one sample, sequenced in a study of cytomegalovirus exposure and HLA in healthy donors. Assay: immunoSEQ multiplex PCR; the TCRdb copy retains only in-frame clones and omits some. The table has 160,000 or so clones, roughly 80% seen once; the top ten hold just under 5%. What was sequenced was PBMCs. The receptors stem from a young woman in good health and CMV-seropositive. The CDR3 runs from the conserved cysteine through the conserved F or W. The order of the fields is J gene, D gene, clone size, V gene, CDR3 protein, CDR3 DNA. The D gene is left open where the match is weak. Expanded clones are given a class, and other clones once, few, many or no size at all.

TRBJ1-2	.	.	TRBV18	CASSPQVGAHSYGYTF	TGTGCCAGCTCACCACAGGTGGGGGCGCATAGCTATGGCTACACCTTC
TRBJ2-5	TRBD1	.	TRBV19	CASSIQDRGFETQYF	TGTGCCAGTAGTATACAAGACAGGGGTTTTGAGACCCAGTACTTC
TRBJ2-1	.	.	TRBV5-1	CASSLALAEYNEQFF	TGCGCCAGCAGCCTCGCACTAGCAGAATACAATGAGCAGTTCTTC
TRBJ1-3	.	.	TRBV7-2	CASSPQGRSGNTIYF	TGTGCCAGCAGCCCACAGGGCCGGTCTGGAAACACCATATATTTT
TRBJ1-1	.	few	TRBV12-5	CASGLTSAYTEAFF	TGTGCTAGTGGTTTGACCTCCGCGTATACTGAAGCTTTCTTT
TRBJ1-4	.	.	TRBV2	CASTEGLTEKLFF	TGTGCCAGCACCGAGGGACTCACTGAAAAACTGTTTTTT
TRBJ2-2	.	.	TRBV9	CASSVAGLSTGELFF	TGTGCCAGCAGCGTAGCCGGGTTATCCACCGGGGAGCTGTTTTTT
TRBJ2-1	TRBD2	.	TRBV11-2	CASSSSGGGYNEQFF	TGTGCCAGCAGCTCCTCGGGCGGGGGATACAATGAGCAGTTCTTC
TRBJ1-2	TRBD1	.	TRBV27	CASSLSAGGSGYTF	TGTGCCAGCAGTTTATCAGCAGGGGGTAGTGGCTACACCTTC
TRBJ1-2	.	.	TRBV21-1	CASTPEYYGYTF	TGTGCCAGCACCCCGGAGTACTATGGCTACACCTTC
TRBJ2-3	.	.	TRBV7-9	CASSLVQADTQYF	TGTGCCAGCAGCTTAGTCCAGGCAGATACGCAGTATTTT
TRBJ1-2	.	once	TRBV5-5	CASSSQAELVGGYTF	TGTGCCAGCAGCTCCCAAGCGGAGTTAGTAGGTGGCTACACCTTC
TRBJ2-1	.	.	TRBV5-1	CASSLAGDYNEQFF	TGCGCCAGCAGCTTGGCAGGGGACTACAATGAGCAGTTCTTC
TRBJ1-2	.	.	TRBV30	CAWRVQGSGYGYTF	TGTGCCTGGAGGGTACAGGGTTCGGGCTATGGCTACACCTTC
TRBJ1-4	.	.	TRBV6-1	CASGEGGNEKLFF	TGTGCCAGCGGTGAGGGAGGGAATGAAAAACTGTTTTTT
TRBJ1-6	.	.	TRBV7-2	CASSFNTGYYNSPLHF	TGTGCCAGCAGCTTTAATACAGGATACTATAATTCACCCCTCCACTTT
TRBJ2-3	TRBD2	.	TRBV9	CASSHRTSGGYTDTQYF	TGTGCCAGCAGCCACCGGACTAGCGGGGGGTACACAGATACGCAGTATTTT
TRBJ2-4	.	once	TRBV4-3	CASSQDRSGGDIQYF	TGCGCCAGCAGCCAAGACAGGAGTGGAGGGGACATTCAGTACTTC
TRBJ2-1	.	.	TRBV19	CASSILTDHNEQFF	TGTGCCAGTAGTATCTTGACAGACCACAATGAGCAGTTCTTC
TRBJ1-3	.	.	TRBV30	CAWSVHDSSGNTIYF	TGTGCCTGGAGTGTACATGACAGCTCTGGAAACACCATATATTTT
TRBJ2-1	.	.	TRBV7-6	CASSALTGYHEQFF	TGTGCCAGCAGCGCCCTCACAGGGTATCATGAGCAGTTCTTC
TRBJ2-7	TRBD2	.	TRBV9	CASSLAGGHNEQYF	TGTGCCAGCAGCCTAGCGGGGGGACATAACGAGCAGTACTTC